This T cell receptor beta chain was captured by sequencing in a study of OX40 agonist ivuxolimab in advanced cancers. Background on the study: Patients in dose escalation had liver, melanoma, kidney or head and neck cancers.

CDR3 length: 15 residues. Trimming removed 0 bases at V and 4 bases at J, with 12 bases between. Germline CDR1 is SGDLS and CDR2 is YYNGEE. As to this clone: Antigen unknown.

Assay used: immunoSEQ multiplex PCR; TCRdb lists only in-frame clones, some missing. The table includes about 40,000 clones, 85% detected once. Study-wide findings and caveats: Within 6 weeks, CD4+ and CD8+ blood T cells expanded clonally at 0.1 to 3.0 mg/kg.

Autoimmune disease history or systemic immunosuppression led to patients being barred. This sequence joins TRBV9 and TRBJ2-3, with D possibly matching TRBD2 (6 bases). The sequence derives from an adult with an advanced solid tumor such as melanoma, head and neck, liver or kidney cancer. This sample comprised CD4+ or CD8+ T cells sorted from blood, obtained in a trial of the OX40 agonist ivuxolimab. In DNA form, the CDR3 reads TGTGCCAGCAGCGTAGATGGGGGGAGGTCAGATACGCAGTATTTT. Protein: CASSVDGGRSDTQYF.